Each of the 31 T cell receptor beta chains below was sequenced from the same sample in a study of blood T cell repertoires in COVID-19. Only in-frame clones appear in the TCRdb table, and some are missing; sequencing was by immunoSEQ multiplex PCR. Among around 260,000 clones listed, roughly 84% were seen once. Source material: peripheral blood. The receptors here all came from a man between 60 and 75 years old with acute or convalescent COVID-19.

This clone has only one observation. The chain recombines TRBV29-1 with TRBJ2-2; D not certain. Germline lookup yields CDR1 SQVTM and CDR2 ANQGSEA. There are 15 residues in the CDR3. The V end was cut by 3 bases, the J end by 0 bases, with 11 bases between. CDR3 amino acids: CSVDRPESNTGELFF. CDR3 DNA: TGCAGCGTTGACCGTCCAGAATCGAACACCGGGGAGCTGTTTTTT.

V usage is TRBV29-1 and J usage is TRBJ1-1, with D hard to call. The CDR3 covers 12 residues. Germline assignment: CDR1 SQVTM and CDR2 ANQGSEA. Between the trimmed V and J ends, which lost 8 bases and 1 base, there was a span of 11 bases. CDR3 in amino acids: CSSRFSNTEAFF. The CDR3, as DNA: TGCAGCTCCCGGTTTTCGAACACTGAAGCTTTCTTT.

The chain employs TRBV7-9 and TRBJ2-3, with 9 bases that match TRBD2. Germline V gene data show CDR1 as SEHNR and CDR2 as FQNEAQ (reference sequence). The junction had 4 bases not matched to a gene; V was cut back by 9 bases and J by 0 bases. The CDR3 runs to 14 residues. The CDR3 region has the DNA TGTGCCAGTGCGACTAGCGGAAGCACAGATACGCAGTATTTT. Residues: CASATSGSTDTQYF.

V usage is TRBV11-2 and J usage is TRBJ2-5; the D gene is possibly TRBD2 (6 bases). The CDR3 spans 15 residues. Per germline, CDR1 SGHAT and CDR2 FQNNGV. Trimming left V 5 bases short and J 4 bases short, with 17 bases between. This CDR3 reads CASSAGSRGGETQYF. In nucleotides, the CDR3 is TGTGCCAGCAGCGCCGGGAGTAGGGGAGGAGAGACCCAGTACTTC.

The V call is TRBV18, the J call TRBJ2-3; D is undetermined. Germline CDR1 reads KGHSH; CDR2 reads LQKENI. CDR3 length: 16 residues. The V end lost 2 bases, the J end lost 0 bases, and 12 bases lay between the germline ends. The CDR3 region has the DNA TGTGCCAGCTCACCAATCTCTAGTGGCAGCACAGATACGCAGTATTTT. Translation: CASSPISSGSTDTQYF.

The chain carries TRBV19 and TRBJ2-1; D call uncertain. Looked up from germline, CDR1 is LNHDA and CDR2 is SQIVND (reference sequence). This CDR3 has 14 residues. V was cut by 2 bases and J by 8 bases, with 13 bases left in between. CDR3 sequence: CASSISRSFDEQFF. CDR3 in DNA: TGTGCCAGTAGTATAAGTAGGAGTTTCGATGAGCAGTTCTTC.

The CDR3 bases are TGCGCCACCAGGGAGGGGAGCCTGAGCACTGAAGCTTTCTTT. It yields the protein CATREGSLSTEAFF. V and J are TRBV5-1 and TRBJ1-1, with D perhaps TRBD1 (5 bases). Trimming pared 9 bases from V and 4 bases from J, leaving 19 bases between. Germline lookup yields CDR1 SGHRS and CDR2 YFSETQ. This CDR3 is 14 amino acids long.

As for this clone: Other DNA sequences of this sample code for an identical CDR3. V and J are TRBV13 and TRBJ1-1, with 7 bases lining up with TRBD1. This CDR3 has 14 residues. V trimming: 5 bases; J trimming: 5 bases; junction bases outside the gene matches: 8. Germline loops: CDR1 PRHDT, CDR2 FYEKMQ (reference sequence). This chain's CDR3 is CASSPRQGRTEAFF. In DNA form, the CDR3 reads TGTGCCAGCAGCCCCAGACAGGGACGGACTGAAGCTTTCTTT.

The V and J genes are TRBV6-5 and TRBJ1-1, with 10 bases matching TRBD1. The J segment lost 8 bases and the V segment lost 11 bases, leaving 8 bases of the junction unmatched. The CDR3 has 12 residues. CDR1 is MNHEY, CDR2 SVGAGI, per germline. CDR3: CACGTGDVEAFF. The CDR3 nucleotides are TGTGCCTGCGGGACAGGGGATGTGGAAGCTTTCTTT.

A remark on this clone: A junction boundary mismatches the germline segment, possibly from a read error. The V and J genes are TRBV7-7 and TRBJ2-7; D possibly corresponds to TRBD2 (6 bases). CDR1 and CDR2 (germline): SSHAT, FNYEAQ (reference sequence). This CDR3 region has 15 residues. CDR3 bases: TGTGCTAGCAGACACGGGACTGCGACTGCGGGAGAGCAGTACTTC. Its translation: CASRHGTATAGEQYF.

This chain joins TRBV19 and TRBJ2-5, with D tentatively TRBD1 (6 bases). The V end lost 9 bases, the J end lost 1 base, and 12 bases lay between the germline ends. The CDR3 loop spans 13 amino acids. From germline, CDR1 is LNHDA and CDR2 SQIVND (reference sequence). The CDR3 reads CASPSGVQETQYF. The DNA for the CDR3 is TGTGCCAGCCCATCAGGGGTCCAAGAGACCCAGTACTTC.

The chain carries TRBV2 and TRBJ2-6, with TRBD1 matching 9 bases. This CDR3 has 15 amino acids. V was clipped by 6 bases and J by 3 bases; unmatched bases: 3. Looked up from germline, CDR1 is SNHLY and CDR2 is FYNNEI. Here the CDR3 reads CASSVDRGGANVLTF. The CDR3 DNA follows: TGTGCCAGCAGCGTGGACAGGGGTGGGGCCAACGTCCTGACTTTC.

The chain is built from TRBV5-1 and TRBJ2-3; 10 bases align to TRBD2. The CDR3 loop spans 17 amino acids. Per germline, CDR1 SGHRS and CDR2 YFSETQ. The junction had 11 bases not matched to a gene; V was cut back by 4 bases and J by 3 bases. The chain's CDR3 is CASSPTRSGRATDTQYF. CDR3 nucleotide sequence: TGCGCCAGCAGCCCGACAAGGAGCGGGAGGGCAACAGATACGCAGTATTTT. Drawing the rest from reference TRBV5-1 and TRBJ2-3, the complete variable domain is KAGVTQTPRYLIKTRGQQVTLSCSPISGHRSVSWYQQTPGQGLQFLFEYFSETQRNKGNFPGRFSGRQFSNSRSEMNVSTLELGDSALYLCASSPTRSGRATDTQYFGPGTRLTVL.

V gene TRBV19 combines with J gene TRBJ2-3; 7 positions match TRBD1. The CDR3 runs 15 residues. CDR1 and CDR2 from the germline V gene are LNHDA and SQIVND (reference sequence). V shed 3 bases and J 4 bases; nucleotides not matched to a gene: 7. Here the CDR3 reads CASSIRRTGPDTQYF. CDR3 in DNA: TGTGCCAGTAGTATCCGAAGGACAGGTCCAGATACGCAGTATTTT. Looking up the rest from reference TRBV19 and TRBJ2-3 gives the full variable domain: DGGITQSPKYLFRKEGQNVTLSCEQNLNHDAMYWYRQDPGQGLRLIYYSQIVNDFQKGDIAEGYSVSREKKESFPLTVTSAQKNPTAFYLCASSIRRTGPDTQYFGPGTRLTVL.

This rearrangement joins TRBV18 to TRBJ2-7; 9 bases agree with TRBD1. V dropped 3 bases and J dropped 4; count of bases not matched to a gene: 7. Germline V gives CDR1 KGHSH, CDR2 LQKENI. The CDR3 runs 15 residues. The CDR3 region has the DNA TGTGCCAGCTCACCTCAAGGGACAGGGAAGTACGAGCAGTACTTC. It is translated as CASSPQGTGKYEQYF.

The chain employs TRBV7-8 and TRBJ2-1; maybe TRBD2 (6 bases). V was clipped by 5 bases and J by 0 bases, with 14 bases between them. Germline CDR1 and CDR2: SGHVS and FQNEAQ. The CDR3 extends over 16 amino acids. CDR3 nucleotide sequence: TGTGCCAGCAGCCCCAGGAGGCGGGACTCCTACAATGAGCAGTTCTTC. Translated, it gives CASSPRRRDSYNEQFF.

This sequence joins TRBV27 and TRBJ2-5; a possible D gene is TRBD2 (7 bases). The germline CDR1 and CDR2 sequences are MNHEY and SMNVEV (reference sequence). With 3 bases removed from V and 5 bases from J, the gap between germline ends came to 13 bases. The CDR3 covers 14 residues. This CDR3 is CASSFLRGGETQYF. CDR3 DNA: TGTGCCAGCAGTTTTCTTAGGGGGGGGGAGACCCAGTACTTC.

The rearrangement uses TRBV7-3 and TRBJ2-1; D possibly corresponds to TRBD1 (6 bases). Germline values: CDR1 SGHTA, CDR2 FQGTGA. V was cut by 1 base and J by 7 bases, with 11 bases left in between. The CDR3 runs to 14 residues. The CDR3 bases are TGTGCCAGCAGCTTAAACAGGGAAGTGAATGAGCAGTTCTTC. Its translation: CASSLNREVNEQFF. The entire variable domain, with the rest obtained from reference TRBV7-3 and TRBJ2-1, is as follows: GAGVSQTPSNKVTEKGKYVELRCDPISGHTALYWYRQSLGQGPEFLIYFQGTGAADDSGLPNDRFFAVRPEGSVSTLKIQRTERGDSAVYLCASSLNREVNEQFFGPGTRLTVL.

This chain links TRBV29-1 with TRBJ2-7; 12 nucleotides match TRBD2. J gave up 5 bases and V 4 bases, and 6 bases lay outside the gene matches. CDR1 and CDR2 (germline): SQVTM, ANQGSEA. This CDR3 spans 14 amino acids. The CDR3 region has the DNA TGCAGCGTTGGGCTAGCGGGAGGGGGTAACGAGCAGTACTTC. Translating it yields CSVGLAGGGNEQYF.

The chain uses TRBV5-4 and TRBJ1-4; maybe TRBD1 (6 bases). This CDR3 is 16 amino acids long. Trimming removed 0 bases from V and 5 bases from J, with 14 bases in between. Germline V gives CDR1 SGHNT, CDR2 YYREEE (reference sequence). The CDR3 loop is CASSLEGGHMNEKLFF. The CDR3 bases are TGTGCCAGCAGCTTGGAAGGGGGTCATATGAATGAAAAACTGTTTTTT.

The chain has TRBV6-2 or TRBV6-3 and TRBJ2-1, with 12 bases lining up with TRBD2. V shed 5 bases, J shed 4 bases, and the junction held 9 bases outside the gene matches. CDR3 length: 17 amino acids. CDR1 and CDR2 from the germline V gene are MNHEY and SVGEGT. For the CDR3, the DNA is TGTGCCAGCAGTAAAAGGACTAGCGGGACGATATACAATGAGCAGTTCTTC. It yields the protein CASSKRTSGTIYNEQFF.

V gene TRBV10-3 combines with J gene TRBJ1-1; 10 nucleotides align to TRBD1. The CDR3 runs 20 residues. Germline V gene lookup returns CDR1 ENHRY and CDR2 SYGVKD. With V trimmed by 4 bases and J by 3 bases, 20 bases remained unmatched. CDR3 protein: CAISGISPLGQGWTDTEAFF. The CDR3 nucleotides read TGTGCCATCAGTGGAATAAGCCCCTTGGGACAGGGGTGGACCGACACTGAAGCTTTCTTT.

This rearrangement joins TRBV5-1 to TRBJ1-2; D call uncertain. The CDR3 totals 11 residues. Trimming shortened V by 2 bases and J by 7 bases, and 6 bases separated the two germline ends. Per germline, CDR1 SGHRS and CDR2 YFSETQ. CDR3: CASSFGGGYTF. The CDR3 nucleotides are TGCGCCAGCAGCTTTGGAGGTGGCTACACCTTC.

The chain carries TRBV27 and TRBJ1-5, with D perhaps matching TRBD1 (5 bases). The germline CDR1 and CDR2 sequences are MNHEY and SMNVEV (reference sequence). V was pared by 1 base and J by 7 bases, with 14 bases between. CDR3 size: 15 residues. The CDR3 DNA is TGTGCCAGCAGTTTATACGGACACGCAGGGCAGCCCCAGCATTTT. It specifies CASSLYGHAGQPQHF.

The rearrangement uses TRBV19 and TRBJ1-2; TRBD1 matches 7 bases. The CDR3 totals 13 residues. Germline trimming cut 3 bases from V and 12 bases from J; bases unmatched to any gene: 10. Germline CDR1 and CDR2: LNHDA and SQIVND (reference sequence). CDR3 region: CASSIPKAGGHTF. In nucleotides, the CDR3 is TGTGCCAGTAGTATCCCGAAGGCAGGGGGGCACACCTTC.

The rearrangement links TRBV5-1 to TRBJ2-7; 11 bases are a match to TRBD2. The germline gives CDR1 SGHRS, CDR2 YFSETQ. With 5 bases clipped from V and 3 bases from J, the junction kept 4 bases outside the gene matches. The CDR3 sequence is 14 residues long. CDR3 sequence reads: CASRAGTSGYEQYF. The CDR3 DNA sequence: TGCGCCAGCAGAGCCGGGACTAGCGGCTACGAGCAGTACTTC. Using reference TRBV5-1 and TRBJ2-7 for the parts outside the CDR3, the full variable domain is KAGVTQTPRYLIKTRGQQVTLSCSPISGHRSVSWYQQTPGQGLQFLFEYFSETQRNKGNFPGRFSGRQFSNSRSEMNVSTLELGDSALYLCASRAGTSGYEQYFGPGTRLTVT.

V usage is TRBV20-1 and J usage is TRBJ2-1; D perhaps matches TRBD1 (7 bases). CDR1 and CDR2 (germline): DFQATT, SNEGSKA (reference sequence). The CDR3 runs 15 residues. V was trimmed by 3 bases and J by 6 bases, leaving 18 bases between them. In DNA form, the CDR3 reads TGCAGTGCTAGTAGGGGGCCAGGGGGAGGCAATGAGCAGTTCTTC. Its translation: CSASRGPGGGNEQFF.

V usage is TRBV27 and J usage is TRBJ2-2; 7 nucleotides match TRBD2. The CDR3 totals 15 residues. The ends lost 5 bases at V and 3 bases at J; junction bases unmatched: 6. Germline V gene lookup returns CDR1 MNHEY and CDR2 SMNVEV (reference sequence). The CDR3 loop reads CASSRTSGYTGELFF. CDR3 nucleotides: TGTGCCAGCAGTCGGACTAGTGGGTACACCGGGGAGCTGTTTTTT.

This clone was detected once. The chain employs TRBV19 and TRBJ2-2; D is perhaps TRBD2 (6 bases). This CDR3 has 16 amino acids. Germline-derived CDR1 and CDR2 are LNHDA and SQIVND (reference sequence). Trimming cost V 7 bases and J 6 bases, with 21 bases left between them. The CDR3 region has the DNA TGTGCCAGTACCACCCGCGGGACCCCAGCGCCCGGGGAGCTGTTTTTT. Protein product: CASTTRGTPAPGELFF.

The chain uses TRBV10-3 and TRBJ2-3, with TRBD2 matching 7 bases. CDR3 size: 16 residues. V lost 3 bases and J lost 3; bases outside the gene matches: 9. CDR1 is ENHRY and CDR2 is SYGVKD in the germline V gene. The CDR3, as DNA: TGTGCCATCAGTGATTTTGTGCTAGCGGAGACAGATACGCAGTATTTT. This sequence encodes CAISDFVLAETDTQYF.

This clone was observed a handful of times. The chain joins TRBV7-9 to TRBJ2-1, with 9 bases lining up with TRBD1. V shed 4 bases, J shed 6 bases, and the junction held 7 bases outside the gene matches. Germline V gene sequence: CDR1 SEHNR, CDR2 FQNEAQ (reference sequence). The CDR3 loop spans 15 amino acids. The CDR3, as DNA: TGTGCCAGCAGCTCACAGGGGGCGGGTGGCAATGAGCAGTTCTTC. Amino acid sequence: CASSSQGAGGNEQFF.